The 14 T cell receptor beta chains presented below share a single source sample, sequenced in a study of cytomegalovirus exposure and HLA in healthy donors. Use of 60 Vbeta and 13 Jbeta primers characterized the PCR. The protocol was immunoSEQ multiplex PCR, while the TCRdb copy is restricted to in-frame clones and leaves out a portion. Counted here are about 80,000 clones, less than 80% occurring once; the ten biggest clones make up 7% to 7.5%. Sequencing was done on a sample of PBMCs. Every receptor here comes from a woman between 40 and 55 years old in good health and CMV-seronegative.

The V and J genes are TRBV7-2 and TRBJ1-5; TRBD1 is a possible D gene (5 bases). Germline CDR1 and CDR2: SGHTA and FQGNSA. This CDR3 has 14 amino acids. Trimming cost V 1 base and J 5 bases, with 9 bases left between them. CDR3 sequence: CASSLGGGDQPQHF. In DNA, the CDR3 is TGTGCCAGCAGCTTAGGGGGCGGAGATCAGCCCCAGCATTTT.

The chain combines TRBV18 with TRBJ2-7, with D possibly being TRBD2 (8 bases). V was clipped by 3 bases and J by 2 bases, with 17 bases between them. CDR1 and CDR2 (germline): KGHSH, LQKENI. This CDR3 is 16 amino acids long. The CDR3 DNA reads TGTGCCAGCTCACCCGGGGGGGACAGATCGGCCTACGAGCAGTACTTC. Translated: CASSPGGDRSAYEQYF. The full variable domain, its missing parts supplied by reference TRBV18 and TRBJ2-7, is NAGVMQNPRHLVRRRGQEARLRCSPMKGHSHVYWYRQLPEEGLKFMVYLQKENIIDESGMPKERFSAEFPKEGPSILRIQQVVRGDSAAYFCASSPGGDRSAYEQYFGPGTRLTVT.

The chain carries TRBV30 and TRBJ1-1; possibly TRBD1 for D (5 bases). This CDR3 contains 18 residues. Germline loops: CDR1 GTSNPN, CDR2 SVGIG (reference sequence). The ends were cut back, 0 bases at V and 4 bases at J, with 24 bases in the middle. As DNA, the CDR3 is TGTGCCTGGAGTGTACGCCAGGGAAGATTTTCGGAGGGCACTGAAGCTTTCTTT. Protein sequence: CAWSVRQGRFSEGTEAFF.

In its sample, this clone was seen once. The chain couples TRBV29-1 to TRBJ1-1, with TRBD1 identical over 7 bases. Germline assignment: CDR1 SQVTM and CDR2 ANQGSEA. The CDR3 covers 15 residues. This CDR3 reads CTAGWGQGESTEAFF. The CDR3, as DNA: TGCACCGCCGGGTGGGGGCAGGGGGAGAGCACTGAAGCTTTCTTT.

This rearrangement joins TRBV7-6 to TRBJ2-7; 7 nucleotides align to TRBD1. The germline CDR1 and CDR2 sequences are SGHVS and FNYEAQ. J gave up 4 bases and V 3 bases, and 3 bases lay outside the gene matches. The CDR3 extends over 13 amino acids. CDR3 residues: CASSFGDSYEQYF. Here the CDR3 DNA reads TGTGCCAGCAGCTTCGGGGACAGTTACGAGCAGTACTTC.

DNA of the CDR3: TGTGCCAGCAGAGAAAGAACTAGCGGGGGGGATCATACGCAGTATTTT. Amino acid sequence: CASRERTSGGDHTQYF. This chain joins TRBV2 and TRBJ2-3, with 13 bases aligning to TRBD2. Trimming took 6 bases from V and 7 from J; bases not matched to a gene: 10. The CDR3 totals 16 residues. Germline assignment: CDR1 SNHLY and CDR2 FYNNEI.

V and J are TRBV9 and TRBJ1-2, with D hard to call. Trimming shortened V by 0 bases and J by 2 bases, and 8 bases separated the two germline ends. The CDR3 is 14 amino acids. CDR1 and CDR2 (germline): SGDLS, YYNGEE. This CDR3 reads CASSVAEANYGYTF. The CDR3, as DNA: TGTGCCAGCAGCGTAGCAGAGGCAAACTATGGCTACACCTTC.

The chain has TRBV7-9 and TRBJ2-2, with TRBD2 identical over 11 bases. V shed 2 bases and J 5 bases; nucleotides not matched to a gene: 7. Germline CDR1 is SEHNR and CDR2 is FQNEAQ (reference sequence). The CDR3 length is 17 residues. The CDR3 reads CASSLTGTSGGTGELFF. CDR3 coding DNA: TGTGCCAGCAGCTTAACGGGGACTAGCGGAGGGACCGGGGAGCTGTTTTTT.

The rearrangement links TRBV18 to TRBJ2-3; 7 bases line up with TRBD1. Germline lookup yields CDR1 KGHSH and CDR2 LQKENI. V was pared by 3 bases and J by 3 bases, with 6 bases of the junction left unmatched. The CDR3 length is 15 residues. CDR3 DNA sequence: TGTGCCAGCTCACCGGGACAGCCACTTACAGATACGCAGTATTTT. This gives the protein CASSPGQPLTDTQYF.

This rearrangement joins TRBV19 to TRBJ2-1; 9 bases fit TRBD1. Trimming took 6 bases from V and 1 from J; bases not matched to a gene: 7. The CDR3 totals 16 residues. Germline V gene data show CDR1 as LNHDA and CDR2 as SQIVND (reference sequence). CDR3 nucleotide sequence: TGTGCCAGTAGCCTCCAACAGGGGGCGTCCTACAATGAGCAGTTCTTC. It translates to CASSLQQGASYNEQFF.

V is TRBV30 and J is TRBJ1-2, with a possible D match to TRBD1 (6 bases). CDR1 is GTSNPN, CDR2 SVGIG, per germline (reference sequence). Trimming took off 0 bases at V and 5 bases at J, with 13 bases between the two ends. The CDR3 is 14 amino acids. In DNA form, the CDR3 reads TGTGCCTGGAGTGTACGTCAGGACAGATATGGCTACACCTTC. Its protein is CAWSVRQDRYGYTF.

V is TRBV6-4 and J is TRBJ2-2; D ambiguous. This CDR3 contains 14 residues. Trimming left V 5 bases short and J 1 base short, with 8 bases between. CDR1 and CDR2 (germline): MRHNA, SNTAGT. The CDR3 loop is CASSKRGNTGELFF. The CDR3 DNA is TGTGCCAGCAGTAAGCGAGGGAACACCGGGGAGCTGTTTTTT.

V and J are TRBV11-2 and TRBJ1-4; D remains unclear. The CDR3 length is 15 residues. Looked up from germline, CDR1 is SGHAT and CDR2 is FQNNGV. Trimming pared 2 bases from V and 0 bases from J, leaving 7 bases between. The CDR3 sequence: CASSLSPTTNEKLFF. The CDR3 DNA reads as TGTGCCAGCAGCTTATCACCTACAACTAATGAAAAACTGTTTTTT.

The chain joins TRBV11-2 to TRBJ2-7, with 7 bases matching TRBD1. This CDR3 comprises 13 residues. The V segment lost 5 bases and the J segment 5 bases; nucleotides outside the gene matches: 6. The germline gives CDR1 SGHAT, CDR2 FQNNGV. CDR3 sequence: CASSKDRENEQYF. The CDR3 DNA sequence: TGTGCCAGCAGCAAAGACAGGGAAAACGAGCAGTACTTC.